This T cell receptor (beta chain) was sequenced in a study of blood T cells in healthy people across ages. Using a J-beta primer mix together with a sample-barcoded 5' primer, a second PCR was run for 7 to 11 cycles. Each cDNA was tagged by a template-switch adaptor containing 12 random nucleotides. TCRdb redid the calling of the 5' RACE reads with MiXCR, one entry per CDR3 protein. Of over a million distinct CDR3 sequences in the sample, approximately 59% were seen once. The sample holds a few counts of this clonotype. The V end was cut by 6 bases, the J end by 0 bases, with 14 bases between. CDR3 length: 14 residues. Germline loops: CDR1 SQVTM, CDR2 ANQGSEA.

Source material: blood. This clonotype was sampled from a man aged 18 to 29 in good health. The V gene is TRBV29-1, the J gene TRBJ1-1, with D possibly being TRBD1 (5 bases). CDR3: CSVGDVSMNTEAFF. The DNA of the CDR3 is TGCAGCGTCGGGGACGTAAGCATGAACACTGAAGCTTTCTTT. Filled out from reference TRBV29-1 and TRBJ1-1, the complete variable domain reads SAVISQKPSRDICQRGTSLTIQCQVDSQVTMMFWYRQQPGQSLTLIATANQGSEATYESGFVIDKFPISRPNLTFSTLTVSNMSPEDSSIYLCSVGDVSMNTEAFFGQGTRLTVV.